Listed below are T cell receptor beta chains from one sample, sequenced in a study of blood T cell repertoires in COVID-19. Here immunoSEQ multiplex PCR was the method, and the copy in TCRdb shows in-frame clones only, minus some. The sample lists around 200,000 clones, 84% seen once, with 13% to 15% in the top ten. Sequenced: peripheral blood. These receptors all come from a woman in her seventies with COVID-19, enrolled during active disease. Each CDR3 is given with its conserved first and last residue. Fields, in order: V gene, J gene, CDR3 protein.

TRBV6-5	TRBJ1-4	CATRAGVGLLLFF
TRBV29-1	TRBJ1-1	CSARRINTEAFF
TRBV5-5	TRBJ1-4	CASSSGQSRATNEKLFF
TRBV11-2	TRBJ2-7	CASSIEAGLYEQYF
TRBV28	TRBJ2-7	CASKPPGTGGYEQYF
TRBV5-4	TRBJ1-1	CASSFSQNTEAFF
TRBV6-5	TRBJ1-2	CASRGDRPVYGYTF
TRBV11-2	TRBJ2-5	CASSLGFGGRRETQYF
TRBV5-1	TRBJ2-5	CASGGGPQETQYF
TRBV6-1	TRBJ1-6	CASSEYTGTSPLHF
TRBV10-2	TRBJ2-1	CASCVGLGRAGSNEQFF
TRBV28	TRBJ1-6	CASSLGQGKNYNSPLHF
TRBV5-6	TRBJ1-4	CASSLAQGIHNEKLFF
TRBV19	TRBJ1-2	CASSIDPQGAEYGYTF
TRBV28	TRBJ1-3	CASSGPGQGAGNTIYF
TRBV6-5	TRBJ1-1	CASTSDAGSEAFF
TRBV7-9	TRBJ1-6	CASSAGQEAPLHF
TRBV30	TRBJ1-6	CAWRYLEALHF
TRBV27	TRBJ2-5	CATADGLRETQYF
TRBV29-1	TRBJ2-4	CSVEGEAGRVKNIQYF
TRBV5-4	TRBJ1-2	CASSFSDGSGGYTF
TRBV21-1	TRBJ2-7	CASSTPGYEQYF
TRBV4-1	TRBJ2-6	CASSLGTGLSGANVLTF
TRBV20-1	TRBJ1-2	CSASPQHLDGYTF
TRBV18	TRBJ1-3	CASSPDRAGNTIYF
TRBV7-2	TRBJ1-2	CASSRWGGSYTF
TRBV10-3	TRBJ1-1	CAIRGRENTEAFF
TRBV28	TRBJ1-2	CASSSGDRGYGYTF
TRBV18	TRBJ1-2	CASSLLGESEWYTF
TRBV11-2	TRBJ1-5	CASSLGTGDPWSQPQHF
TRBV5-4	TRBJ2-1	CASSFKGMIYNEQFF
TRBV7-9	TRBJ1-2	CASSKVSGSNYGYTF
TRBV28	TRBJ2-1	CASRSTRAGGYNEQFF
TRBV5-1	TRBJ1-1	CASGQGLNTEAFF